Reported below is one T cell receptor (beta chain). Its antigen is not known. Profiling relied on immunoSEQ multiplex PCR, and the TCRdb table lists in-frame clones only, not all of them. This repertoire shows some 66,000 clones, roughly 92% found once; its top ten account for around 9.9%. This specimen belongs to a study of Tregs in tolerant kidney transplant recipients. Study-level points and caveats: Changing PCR primers prevented nucleotide comparison between some patients' samples.

Germline lookup yields CDR1 MNHEY and CDR2 SMNVEV (reference sequence). V trimming: 5 bases; J trimming: 2 bases; junction bases outside the gene matches: 11. This CDR3 has 16 amino acids. The source material was CD8+ T cells from blood, sampled before the transplant. This TCR derives from a human donor who received a combined kidney and bone marrow transplant. The rearrangement uses TRBV27 and TRBJ2-7; 8 bases align to TRBD2. The CDR3, as DNA: TGTGCCAGCAGTCCGAGTAGCGGGGAGACCACCTACGAGCAGTACTTC. Translated, it gives CASSPSSGETTYEQYF.